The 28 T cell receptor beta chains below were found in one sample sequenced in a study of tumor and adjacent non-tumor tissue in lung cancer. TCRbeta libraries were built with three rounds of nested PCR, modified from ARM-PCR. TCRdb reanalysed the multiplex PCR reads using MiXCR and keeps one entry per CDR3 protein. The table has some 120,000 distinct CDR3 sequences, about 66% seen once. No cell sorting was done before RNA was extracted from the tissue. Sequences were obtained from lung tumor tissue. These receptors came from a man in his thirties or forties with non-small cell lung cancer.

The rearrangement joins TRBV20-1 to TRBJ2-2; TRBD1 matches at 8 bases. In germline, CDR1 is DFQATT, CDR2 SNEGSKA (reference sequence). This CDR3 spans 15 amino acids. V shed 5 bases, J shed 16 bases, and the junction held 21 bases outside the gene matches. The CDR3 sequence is CSAARQGSNTGEPFF. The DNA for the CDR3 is TGCAGTGCTGCCAGACAGGGGTCGAACACCGGGGAACCGTTTTTT.

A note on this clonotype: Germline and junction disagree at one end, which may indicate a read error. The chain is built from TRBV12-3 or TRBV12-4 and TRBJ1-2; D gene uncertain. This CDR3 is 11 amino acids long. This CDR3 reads CAISRVIDYTF. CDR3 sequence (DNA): TGTGCCATCAGTAGGGTGATAGACTACACCTTC.

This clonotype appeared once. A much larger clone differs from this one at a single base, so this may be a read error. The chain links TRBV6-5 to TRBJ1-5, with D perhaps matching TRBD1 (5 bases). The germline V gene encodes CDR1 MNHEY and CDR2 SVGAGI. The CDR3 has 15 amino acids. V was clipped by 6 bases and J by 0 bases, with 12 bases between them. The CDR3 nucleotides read TGTGCCAGCAGCGCGGGGCGTTATAGCAATCAGCCCCAGCATTTT. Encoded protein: CASSAGRYSNQPQHF.

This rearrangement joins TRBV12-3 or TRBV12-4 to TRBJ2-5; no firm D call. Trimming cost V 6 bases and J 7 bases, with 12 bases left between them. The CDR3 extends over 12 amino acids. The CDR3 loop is CASSRAKGTQYF. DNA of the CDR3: TGTGCCAGCAGCCGGGCGAAGGGGACCCAGTACTTC.

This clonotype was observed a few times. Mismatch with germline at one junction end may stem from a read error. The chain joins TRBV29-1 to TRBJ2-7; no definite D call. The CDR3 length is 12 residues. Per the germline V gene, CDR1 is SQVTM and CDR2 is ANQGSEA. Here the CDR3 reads CSLEVWVGEQYF. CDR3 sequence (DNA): TGCAGCCTTGAAGTCTGGGTTGGCGAGCAGTACTTC.

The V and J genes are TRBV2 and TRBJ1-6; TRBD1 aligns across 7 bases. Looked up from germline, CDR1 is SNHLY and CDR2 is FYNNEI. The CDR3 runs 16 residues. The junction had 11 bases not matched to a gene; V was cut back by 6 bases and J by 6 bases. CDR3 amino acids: CASRPLGGQSNSPLHF. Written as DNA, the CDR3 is TGTGCCAGCAGACCCTTAGGGGGACAGAGTAATTCACCCCTCCACTTT.

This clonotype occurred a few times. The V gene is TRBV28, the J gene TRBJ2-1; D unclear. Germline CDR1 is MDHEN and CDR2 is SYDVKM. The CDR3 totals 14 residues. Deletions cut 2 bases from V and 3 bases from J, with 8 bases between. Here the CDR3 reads CASSLAAIYNEQFF. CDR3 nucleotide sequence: TGTGCCAGCAGTTTAGCGGCCATCTACAATGAGCAGTTCTTC.

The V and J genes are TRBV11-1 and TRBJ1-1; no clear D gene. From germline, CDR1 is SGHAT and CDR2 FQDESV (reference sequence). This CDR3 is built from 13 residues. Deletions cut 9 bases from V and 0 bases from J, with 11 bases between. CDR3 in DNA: TGTGCCAGTCCTGACGGATTGAACACTGAAGCTTTCTTT. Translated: CASPDGLNTEAFF. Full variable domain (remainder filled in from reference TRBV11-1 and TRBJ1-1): EAEVAQSPRYKITEKSQAVAFWCDPISGHATLYWYRQILGQGPELLVQFQDESVVDDSQLPKDRFSAERLKGVDSTLKIQPAELGDSAMYLCASPDGLNTEAFFGQGTRLTVV.

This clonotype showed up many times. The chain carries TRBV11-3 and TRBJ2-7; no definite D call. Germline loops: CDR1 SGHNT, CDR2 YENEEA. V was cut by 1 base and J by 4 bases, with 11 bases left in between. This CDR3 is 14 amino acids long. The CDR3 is CASSLGDSLYEQYF. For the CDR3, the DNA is TGTGCCAGCAGCTTAGGCGACTCGCTATACGAGCAGTACTTC.

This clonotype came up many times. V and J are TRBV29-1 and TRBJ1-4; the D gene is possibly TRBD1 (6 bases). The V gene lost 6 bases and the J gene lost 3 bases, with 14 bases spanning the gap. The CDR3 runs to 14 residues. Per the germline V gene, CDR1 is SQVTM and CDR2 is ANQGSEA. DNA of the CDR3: TGCAGCGTCAAGGGGGTCTCGGCTAATGAAAAACTGTTTTTT. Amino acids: CSVKGVSANEKLFF.

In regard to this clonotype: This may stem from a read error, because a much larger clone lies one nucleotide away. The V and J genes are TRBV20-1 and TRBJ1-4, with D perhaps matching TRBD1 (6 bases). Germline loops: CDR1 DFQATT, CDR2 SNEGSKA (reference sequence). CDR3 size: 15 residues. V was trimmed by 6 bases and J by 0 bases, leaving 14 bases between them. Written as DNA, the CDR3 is TGCAGTGCCCCCGAAAGGGGGGCAACTAATGAAAAACTGTTTTTT. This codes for CSAPERGATNEKLFF.

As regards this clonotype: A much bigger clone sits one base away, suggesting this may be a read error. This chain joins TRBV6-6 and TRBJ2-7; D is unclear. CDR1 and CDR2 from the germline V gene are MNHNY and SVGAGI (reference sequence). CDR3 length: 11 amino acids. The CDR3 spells CASSGSYEQCF. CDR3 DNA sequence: TGTGCCAGCAGTGGGTCCTACGAGCAGTGCTTC.

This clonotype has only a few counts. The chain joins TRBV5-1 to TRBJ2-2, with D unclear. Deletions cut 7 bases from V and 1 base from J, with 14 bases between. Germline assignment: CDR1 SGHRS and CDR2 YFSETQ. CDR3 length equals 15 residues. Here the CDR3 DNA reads TGCGCCAGCCGCTCTTTAAGAGGGAACACCGGGGAGCTGTTTTTT. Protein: CASRSLRGNTGELFF.

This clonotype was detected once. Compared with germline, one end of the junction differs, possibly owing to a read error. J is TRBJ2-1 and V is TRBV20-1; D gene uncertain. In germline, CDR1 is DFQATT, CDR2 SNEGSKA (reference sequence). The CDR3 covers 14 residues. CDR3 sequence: CSASDLGRYNEQLF. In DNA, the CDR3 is TGCAGTGCTAGTGATTTGGGCAGATACAATGAGCAGTTATTC.

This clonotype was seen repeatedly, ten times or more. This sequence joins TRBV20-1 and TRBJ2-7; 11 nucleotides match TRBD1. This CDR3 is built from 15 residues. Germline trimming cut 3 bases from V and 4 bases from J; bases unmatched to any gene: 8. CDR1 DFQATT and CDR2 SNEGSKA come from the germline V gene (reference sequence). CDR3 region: CSASGTGGYLYEQYF. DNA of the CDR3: TGCAGTGCTAGCGGGACAGGGGGTTATCTTTACGAGCAGTACTTC.

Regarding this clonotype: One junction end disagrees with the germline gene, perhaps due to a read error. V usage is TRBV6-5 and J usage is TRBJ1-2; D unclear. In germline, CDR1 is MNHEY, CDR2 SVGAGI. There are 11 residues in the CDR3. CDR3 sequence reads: CASRHNHGYIF. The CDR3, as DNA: TGTGCCAGCAGACATAATCATGGCTACATCTTC.

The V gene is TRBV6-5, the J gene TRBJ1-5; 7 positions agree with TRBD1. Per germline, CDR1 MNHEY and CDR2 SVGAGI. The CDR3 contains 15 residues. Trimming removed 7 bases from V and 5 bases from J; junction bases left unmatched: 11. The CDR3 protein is CASIPRQGRDQPQHF. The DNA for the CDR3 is TGTGCCAGCATCCCAAGACAGGGTCGTGATCAGCCCCAGCATTTT.

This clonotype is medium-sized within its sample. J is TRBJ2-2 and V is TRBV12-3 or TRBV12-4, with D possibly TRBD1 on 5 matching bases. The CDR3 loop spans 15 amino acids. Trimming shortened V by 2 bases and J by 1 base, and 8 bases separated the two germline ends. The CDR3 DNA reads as TGTGCCAGCAGTTTACAGGGCTGGAACACCGGGGAGCTGTTTTTT. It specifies CASSLQGWNTGELFF.

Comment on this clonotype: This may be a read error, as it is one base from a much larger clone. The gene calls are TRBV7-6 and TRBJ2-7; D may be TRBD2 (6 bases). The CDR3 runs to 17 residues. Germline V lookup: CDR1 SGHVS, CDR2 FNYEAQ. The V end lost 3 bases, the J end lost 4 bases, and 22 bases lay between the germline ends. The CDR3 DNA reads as TGTGCCAGCAGCTTTGCCCAGGGACTCCCGTCAGAGTACGAGCAGTACTTC. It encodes CASSFAQGLPSEYEQYF.

CDR3 region: CASSIGGGYEQYF. For the CDR3, the DNA is TGTGCCAGTAGTATAGGGGGGGGCTACGAGCAGTACTTC. The rearrangement joins TRBV19 to TRBJ2-7; the match to TRBD2 covers 7 bases. Germline CDR1 LNHDA, CDR2 SQIVND (reference sequence). The CDR3 consists of 13 residues. Unmatched junction bases numbered 0, after V lost 1 base and J lost 3 bases.

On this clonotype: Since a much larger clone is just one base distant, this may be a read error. The CDR3 region has the DNA TGCAATGCCAAGCCGAGGGAAAAACTGTTTTTT. This translates into CNAKPREKLFF. The chain joins TRBV20-1 to TRBJ1-4, with D unresolved. CDR1 and CDR2 from the germline V gene are DFQATT and SNEGSKA (reference sequence). The CDR3 spans 11 residues.

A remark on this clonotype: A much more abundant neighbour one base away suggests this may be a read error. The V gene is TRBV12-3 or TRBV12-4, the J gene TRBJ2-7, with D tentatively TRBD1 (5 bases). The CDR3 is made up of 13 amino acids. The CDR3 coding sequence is TGTGCCAACAGTTCTCACACAGGAAACGAGCAGTACTTC. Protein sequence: CANSSHTGNEQYF.

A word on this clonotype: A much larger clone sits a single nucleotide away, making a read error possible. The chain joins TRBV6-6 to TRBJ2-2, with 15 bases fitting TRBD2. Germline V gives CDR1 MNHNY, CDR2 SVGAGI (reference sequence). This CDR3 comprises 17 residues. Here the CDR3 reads CSSSYSGLAGGNGELFF. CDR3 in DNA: TGTTCCAGCAGTTACTCTGGACTAGCGGGAGGGAACGGGGAGCTGTTTTTT.

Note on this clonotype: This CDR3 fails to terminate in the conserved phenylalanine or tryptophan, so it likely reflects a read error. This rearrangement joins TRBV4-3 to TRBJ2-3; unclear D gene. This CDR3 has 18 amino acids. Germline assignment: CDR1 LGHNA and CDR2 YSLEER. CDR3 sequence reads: CTSSRRLSPTRQLDTQYV. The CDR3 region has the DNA TGCACCAGCAGCCGAAGACTGAGTCCGACCCGGCAATTAGATACGCAGTATGTT.

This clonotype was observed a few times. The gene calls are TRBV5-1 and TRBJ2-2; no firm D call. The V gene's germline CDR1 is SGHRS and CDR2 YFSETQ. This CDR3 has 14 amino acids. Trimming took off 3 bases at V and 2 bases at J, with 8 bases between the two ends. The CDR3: CASSSESNTGELFF. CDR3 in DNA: TGCGCCAGCAGCTCGGAAAGTAACACCGGGGAGCTGTTTTTT. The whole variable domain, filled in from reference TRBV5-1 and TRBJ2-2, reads KAGVTQTPRYLIKTRGQQVTLSCSPISGHRSVSWYQQTPGQGLQFLFEYFSETQRNKGNFPGRFSGRQFSNSRSEMNVSTLELGDSALYLCASSSESNTGELFFGEGSRLTVL.

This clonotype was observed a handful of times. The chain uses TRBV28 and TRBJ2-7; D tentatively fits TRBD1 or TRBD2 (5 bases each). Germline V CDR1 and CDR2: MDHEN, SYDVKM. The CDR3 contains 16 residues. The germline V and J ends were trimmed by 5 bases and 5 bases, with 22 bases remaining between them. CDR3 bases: TGTGCCAGCAGTCCCCACTGGGGCCGGGAATGGGACGAGCAGTACTTC. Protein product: CASSPHWGREWDEQYF.

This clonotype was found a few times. CDR3 in amino acids: CASSLGVNQPQHF. For the CDR3, the DNA is TGTGCCAGCAGCTTAGGGGTAAATCAGCCCCAGCATTTT. This chain uses TRBV11-2 with TRBJ1-5; D call uncertain. V was clipped by 1 base and J by 4 bases, with 5 bases between them. Germline CDR1 is SGHAT and CDR2 is FQNNGV. There are 13 residues in the CDR3.

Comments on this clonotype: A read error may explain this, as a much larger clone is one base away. CDR3 loop: CASRSDVGTQYF. The CDR3 nucleotides read TGTGCCAGCAGGTCGGACGTTGGGACCCAGTACTTC. This chain joins TRBV6-2 or TRBV6-3 and TRBJ2-5; D is unclear. CDR1 and CDR2 (germline): MNHEY, SVGEGT. The V gene lost 6 bases and the J gene lost 7 bases, with 12 bases spanning the gap. The CDR3 contains 12 residues.